The 31 T cell receptor beta chains reported below all come from one sample, sequenced in a study of T cell clonality in common variable immunodeficiency. This table comes from immunoSEQ multiplex PCR, and its TCRdb copy is limited to in-frame clones, with some not included. The record shows about 52,000 clones for this sample, with no singletons present. Sequences were obtained from peripheral blood mononuclear cells. The receptors derive from a person aged 18 to 75 in good health.

With regard to this clone: The sequenced fragment ends 3 residues before the CDR3 boundary, so the rest is inferred from the germline J gene. The J gene is TRBJ1-2, the V gene TRBV18; weak D call: TRBD1 (5 bases). The CDR3 is 12 amino acids. From germline, CDR1 is KGHSH and CDR2 LQKENI. V gave up 5 bases and J gave up 6 bases, with 10 bases separating them. The CDR3 loop is CASSGGYDGYTF. The covered CDR3 bases are TGTGCCAGCTCAGGGGGGTACGATGGC.

The table lists this clone with many counts. This chain's CDR3 is CASSQDPAGGYNEQFF. The covered CDR3 bases are TGTGCCAGCAGCCAAGATCCGGCGGGAGGCTACAATGAG. This chain links TRBV4-2 with TRBJ2-1; 8 nucleotides align to TRBD2. Sequencing ends 3 residues short of the CDR3 end; the germline J gene provides the rest. The germline V gene has CDR1 LGHNA and CDR2 YNFKEQ. The V gene end was trimmed by 0 bases and the J gene end by 3 bases; junction bases not matched to a gene: 4. The CDR3 is 16 residues long.

This clone has ten or more counts. Read sequence stops 3 residues before the CDR3 end, and the germline J gene provides the missing end. The chain carries TRBV20-1 and TRBJ1-2; 8 bases align to TRBD1. After removal of 2 bases from V and 5 bases from J, the junction contained 4 bases not matched to a gene. This CDR3 contains 13 residues. Germline assignment: CDR1 DFQATT and CDR2 SNEGSKA (reference sequence). CDR3 residues: CSARQGAWYGYTF. The part of the CDR3 DNA that was read is TGCAGTGCTAGACAGGGGGCTTGGTATGGC.

This clone was counted ten times or more. The read ends 3 residues before the CDR3 terminus; that terminus is restored from the germline J gene. The chain joins TRBV19 to TRBJ1-4; no reliable D call. CDR3 size: 15 residues. Germline loops: CDR1 LNHDA, CDR2 SQIVND (reference sequence). Trimming left V 7 bases short and J 3 bases short, with 15 bases between. The CDR3 bases that were read are TGTGCCAGTACCGGTTTTGATGTGGCTAATGAAAAA. Translation: CASTGFDVANEK. The complete CDR3 sequence is CASTGFDVANEKLFF.

This clone was recorded at least ten times. The CDR3 end is not reached by the read, which stops 3 residues before it; the germline J gene fills it in. The chain couples TRBV6-2 or TRBV6-3 to TRBJ1-1, with a possible D match to TRBD1 (6 bases). The CDR3 is made up of 17 amino acids. V lost 0 bases, J lost 0 bases, and 14 bases lay in between. Germline V gene sequence: CDR1 MNHEY, CDR2 SVGEGT. CDR3 DNA, as far as it was read: TGTGCCAGCAGTTACTCCCTCCGACAGGCTTTGAACACTGAA. Protein sequence: CASSYSLRQALNTE. The complete CDR3 reads CASSYSLRQALNTEAFF.

The sample holds many counts of this clone. From the germline J gene comes the end of the CDR3, since the read stops 3 residues before it. The chain is built from TRBV18 and TRBJ1-1; D not resolved. The CDR3 contains 15 residues. Germline-derived CDR1 and CDR2 are KGHSH and LQKENI. The germline V and J ends were trimmed by 3 bases and 1 base, with 12 bases remaining between them. CDR3 DNA, as far as it was read: TGTGCCAGCTCACCGGGCCAGGTCACGAACACTGAA. As protein: CASSPGQVTNTE. In full, the CDR3 is CASSPGQVTNTEAFF.

This clone has a count of ten or more. From the germline J gene comes the end of the CDR3, since the read stops 3 residues before it. The chain combines TRBV19 with TRBJ2-7; D is perhaps TRBD1 (6 bases). The V gene lost 3 bases and the J gene lost 3 bases, with 27 bases spanning the gap. CDR1 is LNHDA and CDR2 is SQIVND in the germline V gene (reference sequence). This CDR3 comprises 19 residues. This chain's CDR3 is CASSIFPRTDDLSDYEQYF. The part of the CDR3 DNA that was read is TGTGCCAGTAGTATCTTTCCTAGGACAGATGATCTTTCGGACTACGAG. Complete variable domain (other parts from reference TRBV19 and TRBJ2-7): DGGITQSPKYLFRKEGQNVTLSCEQNLNHDAMYWYRQDPGQGLRLIYYSQIVNDFQKGDIAEGYSVSREKKESFPLTVTSAQKNPTAFYLCASSIFPRTDDLSDYEQYFGPGTRLTVT.

Details on this clone: The read is 3 residues too short to cover the CDR3 end, so that end is filled in from the germline J gene. The chain carries TRBV20-1 and TRBJ2-7; 7 bases are a match to TRBD2. J was trimmed by 2 bases and V by 6 bases; bases with no gene match: 7. The CDR3 is made up of 13 amino acids. Looked up from germline, CDR1 is DFQATT and CDR2 is SNEGSKA (reference sequence). The CDR3 loop reads CSARPGLTYEQYF. The sequenced CDR3 bases are TGCAGTGCCAGACCGGGACTAACCTACGAG.

This clone was detected ten times or more. The CDR3 spells CASSRLSLAQETQYF. The CDR3 DNA, read in part, is TGTGCCAGCAGTCGACTTTCGCTAGCACAAGAGACC. The V gene is TRBV6-2 or TRBV6-3, the J gene TRBJ2-5; D perhaps matches TRBD2 (5 bases). Read data end 3 residues before the CDR3 end; the end is taken from the germline J gene. Per the germline V gene, CDR1 is MNHEY and CDR2 is SVGEGT. Trimming removed 5 bases at V and 2 bases at J, with 15 bases between. CDR3 length: 15 amino acids.

This clone was counted ten times or more. The junction and the germline gene differ at one end; a read error may be behind it. Read sequence stops 3 residues before the CDR3 end, and the germline J gene provides the missing end. The chain links TRBV4-2 to TRBJ1-2; D not certain. The CDR3 extends over 13 amino acids. Germline CDR1 is LGHNA and CDR2 is YNFKEQ. The CDR3 sequence: CASSGTDGYGYTF. The CDR3 DNA, read in part, is TGCGCCAGCAGCGGTACAGATGGGTATGGC.

Ten or more counts support this clone. The CDR3 end lies 3 residues beyond the end of the read and is filled in from the germline J gene. The chain employs TRBV18 and TRBJ1-1; TRBD1 aligns across 10 bases. J lost 1 base, V lost 8 bases, and 7 bases had no gene match. This CDR3 comprises 15 residues. From germline, CDR1 is KGHSH and CDR2 LQKENI. The chain's CDR3 is CASQGQGGQNTEAFF. CDR3 DNA, as far as it was read: TGTGCCAGCCAAGGACAGGGGGGCCAGAACACTGAA. Together with reference TRBV18 and TRBJ1-1, the CDR3 gives the full variable domain: NAGVMQNPRHLVRRRGQEARLRCSPMKGHSHVYWYRQLPEEGLKFMVYLQKENIIDESGMPKERFSAEFPKEGPSILRIQQVVRGDSAAYFCASQGQGGQNTEAFFGQGTRLTVV.

In its sample, this clone was seen a few times. The DNA ends 3 residues before the CDR3 does, and the rest of the CDR3 is filled in from the germline J gene. V gene TRBV30 combines with J gene TRBJ2-4, with D perhaps matching TRBD1 (5 bases). This CDR3 region has 13 residues. Germline CDR1 and CDR2: GTSNPN and SVGIG (reference sequence). CDR3 sequence reads: CAWSEGPNYGQYF. The DNA read from the CDR3 is TGTGCCTGGAGTGAGGGGCCGAACTATGGT.

This clone occurred many times. The sequence runs out 3 residues before the end of the CDR3; the remainder is reconstructed from the germline J gene. This chain joins TRBV20-1 and TRBJ2-7, with D unresolved. The germline V and J ends were trimmed by 6 bases and 0 bases, with 12 bases remaining between them. There are 13 residues in the CDR3. From germline, CDR1 is DFQATT and CDR2 SNEGSKA (reference sequence). The CDR3 reads CSAVERASYEQYF. The covered CDR3 bases are TGCAGTGCCGTCGAAAGGGCCTCCTACGAG.

This clone appeared many times. The read terminates 3 residues ahead of where the CDR3 ends, so the germline J gene completes it. The V and J genes are TRBV11-2 and TRBJ2-7; D is possibly TRBD1 (5 bases). CDR3 length: 14 residues. V was shortened by 5 bases and J by 3 bases, with 14 bases between the two germline ends. The germline V gene encodes CDR1 SGHAT and CDR2 FQNNGV. The CDR3 bases that were read are TGTGCCAGCAGCCCGACAGTTCTTGACTACGAG. It codes for CASSPTVLDYE. The full CDR3 protein is CASSPTVLDYEQYF.

At least ten counts were recorded for this clone. At one end the junction does not follow the germline gene, possibly because of a read error. Sequencing ends 3 residues short of the CDR3 end; the germline J gene provides the rest. The chain links TRBV4-2 to TRBJ1-5; possible D gene TRBD1, 5 bases. CDR3 length equals 18 residues. Germline V CDR1 and CDR2: LGHNA, YNFKEQ. CDR3 sequence: CASSPLPEGFRSNQPQHF. The CDR3 DNA, read in part, is TGCGCCAGCAGCCCCCTCCCCGAGGGGTTTCGCAGCAATCAGCCC.

This clone was counted many times. The observed sequence ends 3 residues before the CDR3 terminus, with the missing tail filled in from the germline J gene. V is TRBV13 and J is TRBJ1-2; 7 positions match TRBD1. Trimming at V came to 5 bases and at J to 0 bases, leaving 9 bases not matched to a gene. The CDR3 contains 16 residues. Germline V gives CDR1 PRHDT, CDR2 FYEKMQ (reference sequence). The CDR3 protein is CASSPYNDRANYGYTF. The DNA read from the CDR3 is TGTGCCAGCAGCCCCTACAACGACAGGGCTAACTATGGC.

This clone was detected a few times. The CDR3 end lies 3 residues beyond the end of the read and is filled in from the germline J gene. The V gene is TRBV2, the J gene TRBJ2-2; possibly TRBD2 for D (6 bases). CDR3 length: 13 residues. Germline loops: CDR1 SNHLY, CDR2 FYNNEI. Partial CDR3 DNA: TGTGCCAGCAAATCGTGGACTAATGAAAAG. As protein: CASKSWTNEK. In full, the CDR3 is CASKSWTNEKLFF.

This clone was seen repeatedly, ten times or more. The read ends 3 residues shy of where the CDR3 ends; the end is completed using the germline J gene. The V call is TRBV6-1, the J call TRBJ1-4; D gene uncertain. Germline CDR1 is MNHNS and CDR2 is SASEGT. V was cut by 4 bases and J by 2 bases, with 8 bases left in between. The CDR3 loop spans 14 amino acids. This CDR3 is CASSADITNEKLFF. The covered CDR3 bases are TGTGCCAGCAGTGCCGACATTACTAATGAAAAA.

This clone was seen at least ten times. The read stops 3 residues short of the end of the CDR3; the missing end is completed from the germline J gene. This chain uses TRBV18 with TRBJ1-4, with D perhaps matching TRBD1 (5 bases). The CDR3 has 13 residues. In germline, CDR1 is KGHSH, CDR2 LQKENI. With 3 bases removed from V and 6 bases from J, the gap between germline ends came to 8 bases. CDR3 bases read: TGTGCCAGCTCACCGGAGACAGATGAAAAA. It codes for CASSPETDEK. The whole CDR3 sequence is CASSPETDEKLFF.

This clone was counted ten times or more. The CDR3 DNA, read in part, is TGCAGTGCCCTAGTCCCCGGGGAATCGAACACCGGGGAG. Protein: CSALVPGESNTGE. The CDR3, in full, reads CSALVPGESNTGELFF. This rearrangement joins TRBV20-1 to TRBJ2-2; D is possibly TRBD2 (5 bases). Coverage ceases 3 residues before the CDR3 finishes, and the germline J gene fills in the end. V was pared by 6 bases and J by 0 bases, with 17 bases between. Germline assignment: CDR1 DFQATT and CDR2 SNEGSKA (reference sequence). The CDR3 totals 16 residues.

This clone was found many times. The CDR3 end is not reached by the read, which stops 3 residues before it; the germline J gene fills it in. The genes are TRBV18 and TRBJ1-1, with 9 nucleotides matching TRBD1. The CDR3 covers 16 residues. Losses at the gene ends were 6 bases for V and 0 bases for J; bases not matched to a gene: 8. Germline V lookup: CDR1 KGHSH, CDR2 LQKENI. The CDR3 region is CASSPDRGILNTEAFF. The sequenced part of the CDR3 DNA is TGTGCCAGCTCCCCCGACAGGGGGATATTGAACACTGAA.

This clone was seen many times. The CDR3 is cut off 3 residues early in the read; its end comes from the germline J gene. The chain uses TRBV29-1 and TRBJ2-1; D gene ambiguous. CDR1 is SQVTM and CDR2 is ANQGSEA in the germline V gene. The CDR3 length is 11 residues. The CDR3 is CSWRTYNEQFF. The sequenced CDR3 bases are TGCAGTTGGCGGACCTACAATGAG.

Of note for this clone: Coverage ceases 3 residues before the CDR3 finishes, and the germline J gene fills in the end. The chain employs TRBV19 and TRBJ1-4; D call uncertain. This CDR3 region has 13 residues. From germline, CDR1 is LNHDA and CDR2 SQIVND (reference sequence). The CDR3 loop is CASSSEKNSPLFF. The CDR3 DNA, read in part, is TGTGCCAGTAGTAGCGAAAAGAATTCACCA.

In its sample, this clone was seen many times. The read gets to within 3 residues of the CDR3 end, and the germline J gene fills in the rest. The rearrangement joins TRBV7-2 to TRBJ2-7, with 7 bases aligning to TRBD2. The junction had 5 bases not matched to a gene; V was cut back by 1 base and J by 2 bases. The CDR3 runs to 15 residues. Germline assignment: CDR1 SGHTA and CDR2 FQGNSA. The CDR3 bases that were read are TGTGCCAGCAGCTTAGGGGCTAGCGGAGCCTACGAG. This encodes CASSLGASGAYE. The complete CDR3 sequence is CASSLGASGAYEQYF. Full variable domain (rest looked up from reference TRBV7-2 and TRBJ2-7): GAGVSQSPSNKVTEKGKDVELRCDPISGHTALYWYRQSLGQGLEFLIYFQGNSAPDKSGLPSDRFSAERTGGSVSTLTIQRTQQEDSAVYLCASSLGASGAYEQYFGPGTRLTVT.

This clone was detected ten times or more. The read stops 3 residues short of the end of the CDR3; the missing end is completed from the germline J gene. The V gene is TRBV30, the J gene TRBJ2-5; 7 bases are a match to TRBD2. CDR1 and CDR2 (germline): GTSNPN, SVGIG (reference sequence). This CDR3 is 14 amino acids long. Trimming removed 2 bases from V and 5 bases from J; junction bases left unmatched: 8. The CDR3 DNA, read in part, is TGTGCCTGGAGTAGGGCAGGGAGGGAGGAGACC. It translates to CAWSRAGREET. The CDR3 reads in full as CAWSRAGREETQYF.

In this sample, this clone turned up many times. The read ends 3 residues early relative to the CDR3; the germline J gene fills the gap. The V gene is TRBV2, the J gene TRBJ1-1, with 8 bases identical to TRBD1. The germline CDR1 and CDR2 sequences are SNHLY and FYNNEI. The CDR3 runs to 12 residues. V lost 4 bases to trimming and J lost 5 bases; unmatched junction nucleotides: 0. The CDR3 loop is CASSGQGTEAFF. Partial CDR3 DNA: TGTGCCAGCAGTGGACAGGGGACTGAA.

Ten or more counts support this clone. The missing CDR3 end, 3 residues past where the read stops, is filled in from the germline J gene. The chain has TRBV19 and TRBJ2-7; 8 positions agree with TRBD1. CDR1 is LNHDA and CDR2 is SQIVND in the germline V gene (reference sequence). The CDR3 extends over 14 amino acids. V gave up 3 bases and J gave up 4 bases; unmatched junction bases: 5. Incomplete CDR3 DNA: TGTGCCAGTAGTATTGGGACAGGTGGTTACGAG. This gives the protein CASSIGTGGYE. The whole CDR3 protein reads CASSIGTGGYEQYF.

A remark on this clone: The CDR3 end lies 3 residues beyond the end of the read and is filled in from the germline J gene. The chain couples TRBV2 to TRBJ1-2; no definite D call. The CDR3 spans 12 residues. Germline V gives CDR1 SNHLY, CDR2 FYNNEI. V dropped 9 bases and J dropped 6 bases, with 14 bases sitting between them. CDR3 loop: CARNGRRDGYTF. The part of the CDR3 DNA that was read is TGTGCCAGAAACGGACGGCGGGATGGC.

The table lists this clone with many counts. The CDR3 end is not reached by the read, which stops 3 residues before it; the germline J gene fills it in. This chain links TRBV6-1 with TRBJ2-7, with D perhaps matching TRBD2 (6 bases). The CDR3 runs 16 residues. V was pared by 4 bases and J by 0 bases, with 16 bases between. Germline V gene lookup returns CDR1 MNHNS and CDR2 SASEGT. CDR3 DNA (partial): TGTGCCAGCAGTGGGACCGCGGGATCGGACTCCTACGAG. Its protein is CASSGTAGSDSYE. The whole CDR3 is CASSGTAGSDSYEQYF.

This clone was counted at least ten times. Read sequence stops 3 residues before the CDR3 end, and the germline J gene provides the missing end. V is TRBV7-3 and J is TRBJ1-1; a possible D gene is TRBD1 (5 bases). The CDR3 runs 16 residues. The germline CDR1 and CDR2 sequences are SGHTA and FQGTGA. The ends were cut back, 5 bases at V and 5 bases at J, with 21 bases in the middle. The CDR3 protein is CASSPTYPLKGTEAFF. The sequenced part of the CDR3 DNA is TGTGCCAGCAGCCCTACGTACCCACTGAAGGGGACTGAA.

This clone occurred many times. With the read ending 3 residues before the CDR3 end, the germline J gene is used to fill in that end. This rearrangement joins TRBV5-6 to TRBJ1-2, with D tentatively TRBD1 (5 bases). Germline V lookup: CDR1 SGHDT, CDR2 YYEEEE. Trimming pared 0 bases from V and 5 bases from J, leaving 11 bases between. The CDR3 is 14 amino acids. CDR3 amino acids: CASSLAPGSYGYTF. The CDR3 DNA, read in part, is TGTGCCAGCAGCTTGGCCCCAGGGTCATATGGC.